This entry describes one T cell receptor (beta chain). CDR1 SGHRS and CDR2 YFSETQ come from the germline V gene. J was trimmed by 0 bases and V by 4 bases; bases with no gene match: 8. This CDR3 region has 16 residues. Using its own MiXCR run on the RT-PCR reads, TCRdb lists one record per CDR3 protein. Altogether about 700,000 distinct CDR3 sequences are present, about 14% being singletons, with the ten largest covering about 3.9%. V gene TRBV5-1 combines with J gene TRBJ2-3; 7 bases map to TRBD2. The receptor was derived from a female donor in good health, serving as a healthy control. The sequenced material came from memory CD4+ T cells from blood. The CDR3 DNA sequence: TGCGCCAGCAGCCTAAATAGCGGGCAAAGCACAGATACGCAGTATTTT. Amino acid sequence: CASSLNSGQSTDTQYF. Full variable domain (outside the CDR3, taken from reference TRBV5-1 and TRBJ2-3): KAGVTQTPRYLIKTRGQQVTLSCSPISGHRSVSWYQQTPGQGLQFLFEYFSETQRNKGNFPGRFSGRQFSNSRSEMNVSTLELGDSALYLCASSLNSGQSTDTQYFGPGTRLTVL.